The 15 T cell receptor beta chains below were found in one sample sequenced in a study of T cell changes during pregnancy in multiple sclerosis. The data were produced by immunoSEQ multiplex PCR, yet TCRdb's version contains in-frame clones alone and is incomplete. The sample has more than 85,000 clones; over 85% are singletons. This sample comprised peripheral blood, obtained after pregnancy. These receptor sequences come from a female donor in good health, enrolled as a control in a pregnancy study.

V and J are TRBV2 and TRBJ1-1; 9 nucleotides align to TRBD1. V shed 6 bases, J shed 4 bases, and the junction held 6 bases outside the gene matches. From germline, CDR1 is SNHLY and CDR2 FYNNEI. This CDR3 has 14 amino acids. The CDR3: CASSNRGLFTEAFF. In DNA form, the CDR3 reads TGTGCCAGCAGCAACAGGGGGCTGTTCACTGAAGCTTTCTTT.

J is TRBJ2-7 and V is TRBV4-2; 9 bases line up with TRBD2. The junction had 9 bases not matched to a gene; V was cut back by 0 bases and J by 6 bases. CDR1 and CDR2 (germline): LGHNA, YNFKEQ. CDR3 length: 16 amino acids. The CDR3 here is CASSQDRGGGAREQYF. CDR3 DNA: TGTGCCAGCAGCCAAGATAGGGGCGGGGGGGCCCGCGAGCAGTACTTC.

V usage is TRBV6-6 and J usage is TRBJ2-2; tentative D call: TRBD2 (5 bases). Germline-derived CDR1 and CDR2 are MNHNY and SVGAGI (reference sequence). Trimming shortened V by 6 bases and J by 5 bases, and 10 bases separated the two germline ends. The CDR3 consists of 13 residues. CDR3 residues: CASSQPGTGELFF. The CDR3 DNA sequence: TGTGCCAGCAGCCAACCGGGAACCGGGGAGCTGTTTTTT.

The V call is TRBV5-1, the J call TRBJ1-1, with 12 positions matching TRBD1. The CDR3 totals 16 residues. Germline V lookup: CDR1 SGHRS, CDR2 YFSETQ. Trimming removed 1 base from V and 7 bases from J; junction bases left unmatched: 8. The CDR3 region is CASSLYPGQGADEAFF. The CDR3 DNA reads TGCGCCAGCAGCTTGTACCCGGGACAGGGGGCGGATGAAGCTTTCTTT.

The chain couples TRBV28 to TRBJ2-5; tentatively, D is TRBD2 (5 bases). Between the trimmed V and J ends, which lost 4 bases and 5 bases, there was a span of 11 bases. Germline CDR1 is MDHEN and CDR2 is SYDVKM. CDR3 size: 13 residues. The CDR3 protein is CASSSLAQETQYF. DNA of the CDR3: TGTGCCAGCAGTTCGCTAGCCCAGGAGACCCAGTACTTC.

This rearrangement joins TRBV7-8 to TRBJ1-1; TRBD1 might be the D (5 bases). This CDR3 is built from 15 residues. Germline CDR1 is SGHVS and CDR2 is FQNEAQ. V was shortened by 1 base and J by 3 bases, with 12 bases between the two germline ends. CDR3 bases: TGTGCCAGCAGCTTAGGTCAGGGTTTGTACACTGAAGCTTTCTTT. Translated: CASSLGQGLYTEAFF.

The rearrangement joins TRBV23-1 to TRBJ2-1, with TRBD2 matching 11 bases. TRBV23-1 is treated as an ORF (open reading frame) with a function not yet certain. V shed 11 bases and J 3 bases; nucleotides not matched to a gene: 9. This CDR3 contains 15 residues. For the CDR3, the DNA is TGCGCCGGCCCGGGACTAGCGGAGAGCTACAATGAGCAGTTCTTC. This translates into CAGPGLAESYNEQFF.

V and J are TRBV23-1 and TRBJ2-3; 11 nucleotides agree with TRBD1. TRBV23-1 is annotated as an ORF whose role is uncertain. J was trimmed by 2 bases and V by 11 bases; bases with no gene match: 3. CDR3 size: 13 residues. This CDR3 is CALGQGDTDTQYF. The CDR3, as DNA: TGCGCCCTGGGACAGGGGGACACAGATACGCAGTATTTT.

This chain connects TRBV30 to TRBJ2-1, with D maybe TRBD2 (5 bases). The V and J ends lost 3 bases and 15 bases respectively, with 15 bases between them. This CDR3 comprises 11 residues. Germline values: CDR1 GTSNPN, CDR2 SVGIG (reference sequence). CDR3 bases: TGTGCCTGGAGCCTACCGGGAAAAAGGTTCTTC. Its protein is CAWSLPGKRFF.

The chain is built from TRBV7-9 and TRBJ1-2; tentatively, D is TRBD1 (6 bases). Germline values: CDR1 SEHNR, CDR2 FQNEAQ (reference sequence). The CDR3 runs to 14 residues. The V end lost 3 bases, the J end lost 1 base, and 9 bases lay between the germline ends. This CDR3 reads CASSLDRINYGYTF. The CDR3 DNA is TGTGCCAGCAGCTTGGACAGAATTAACTATGGCTACACCTTC.

CDR3 nucleotides: TGTGCCAGCAGTCCCGGGACTTCCGGACACTACGAGCAGTACTTC. It translates to CASSPGTSGHYEQYF. The chain is built from TRBV28 and TRBJ2-7; TRBD2 might be the D (6 bases). V lost 5 bases, J lost 3 bases, and 17 bases lay in between. From germline, CDR1 is MDHEN and CDR2 SYDVKM. This CDR3 spans 15 amino acids.

This chain uses TRBV2 with TRBJ2-7, with TRBD2 as a possible D gene (5 bases). Germline V gene data show CDR1 as SNHLY and CDR2 as FYNNEI. The V end lost 0 bases, the J end lost 2 bases, and 11 bases lay between the germline ends. This CDR3 spans 15 amino acids. The CDR3: CASSEALGGAYEQYF. In DNA form, the CDR3 reads TGTGCCAGCAGTGAAGCTCTTGGAGGTGCCTACGAGCAGTACTTC.

The V and J genes are TRBV4-1 and TRBJ2-3; TRBD2 agrees at 13 bases. The CDR3 has 20 residues. Germline CDR1 reads MGHRA; CDR2 reads YSYEKL. V dropped 2 bases and J dropped 1; count of bases not matched to a gene: 12. The CDR3 sequence: CASSQKGLAGDLFGTDTQYF. Written as DNA, the CDR3 is TGCGCCAGCAGCCAAAAAGGACTAGCGGGAGACCTGTTCGGCACAGATACGCAGTATTTT.

This clone was seen only once. This chain links TRBV4-1 with TRBJ2-5; maybe TRBD1 (5 bases). Germline assignment: CDR1 MGHRA and CDR2 YSYEKL. This CDR3 is 16 amino acids long. Between the trimmed V and J ends, which lost 2 bases and 5 bases, there was a span of 18 bases. The CDR3 DNA follows: TGCGCCAGCAGCCAAAGGGGCCAGGTCCTTACGGAGACCCAGTACTTC. It specifies CASSQRGQVLTETQYF.

This chain uses TRBV6-5 with TRBJ2-7, with D tentatively TRBD2 (5 bases). Trimming removed 6 bases from V and 3 bases from J, with 18 bases in between. The CDR3 spans 15 residues. Germline values: CDR1 MNHEY, CDR2 SVGAGI. In DNA, the CDR3 is TGTGCCAGCAGGATGGAGCGGAAGGGCTTCTACGAGCAGTACTTC. The encoded protein is CASRMERKGFYEQYF.